This T cell receptor (beta chain) stems from a study of shared clonotypes between healthy human individuals. With regard to this clone: The same CDR3 arises from other DNA sequences in this sample as well.

V lost 2 bases and J 2 bases, leaving 6 bases between the germline ends. CDR3 size: 13 residues. Germline lookup yields CDR1 SGHTA and CDR2 FQGNSA. Only in-frame clones appear in the TCRdb table, and some are missing; sequencing was by immunoSEQ multiplex PCR. The table shows more than 2 million clones, with 95% occurring only once. This clonotype was obtained from a man aged 18 to 35 in good health. The V call is TRBV7-2, the J call TRBJ2-5; D possibly uses TRBD1 or TRBD2 (5 bases each). Sequencing used naive CD4+ T cells sorted from blood. Subset of the sample: CD45RA+ positively selected. Here the CDR3 reads CASSLWGQETQYF. CDR3 bases: TGTGCCAGCAGCTTATGGGGGCAAGAGACCCAGTACTTC. The full variable domain, its missing parts supplied by reference TRBV7-2 and TRBJ2-5, is GAGVSQSPSNKVTEKGKDVELRCDPISGHTALYWYRQSLGQGLEFLIYFQGNSAPDKSGLPSDRFSAERTGGSVSTLTIQRTQQEDSAVYLCASSLWGQETQYFGPGTRLLVL.